This TCR beta chain is drawn from a study of T-cell reconstitution after alpha-beta-depleted transplantation in children. This CDR3 is 14 amino acids long. Germline values: CDR1 SGHTA, CDR2 FQGNSA. Trimming stripped 3 bases from V and 0 bases from J, with 6 bases between. A TCRbeta library incorporating unique molecular identifiers was prepared. MiXCR, applied by TCRdb to the PCR reads, yields one record per CDR3 protein. This sample has around 450,000 distinct CDR3 sequences, with about 11% found just once. This clonotype occurred many times. No antigen is known for it. Findings and caveats of the study: Surviving recipient cells, namely T cells and thymic progenitors, were the source of high day-60 TCRbeta diversity in some patients. Reportedly, roughly two months post-transplant, alpha-beta T cells arose from several hundred expanded graft clones. Newly produced T cells mostly provided counts and TCRbeta diversity after one year, as hyperexpanded clones declined.

This material consisted of PBMCs, taken before TCRalphabeta/CD19-depleted stem cell transplant. The clonotype comes from a child between 2 and 9 years old with inherited bone marrow failure, due to receive a stem cell transplant. The rearrangement uses TRBV7-2 and TRBJ1-5, with no clear D. CDR3 sequence reads: CASSFRVSNQPQHF. CDR3 sequence (DNA): TGTGCCAGCAGCTTTCGGGTTAGCAATCAGCCCCAGCATTTT. The whole variable domain, remainder taken from reference TRBV7-2 and TRBJ1-5, is GAGVSQSPSNKVTEKGKDVELRCDPISGHTALYWYRQSLGQGLEFLIYFQGNSAPDKSGLPSDRFSAERTGGSVSTLTIQRTQQEDSAVYLCASSFRVSNQPQHFGDGTRLSIL.